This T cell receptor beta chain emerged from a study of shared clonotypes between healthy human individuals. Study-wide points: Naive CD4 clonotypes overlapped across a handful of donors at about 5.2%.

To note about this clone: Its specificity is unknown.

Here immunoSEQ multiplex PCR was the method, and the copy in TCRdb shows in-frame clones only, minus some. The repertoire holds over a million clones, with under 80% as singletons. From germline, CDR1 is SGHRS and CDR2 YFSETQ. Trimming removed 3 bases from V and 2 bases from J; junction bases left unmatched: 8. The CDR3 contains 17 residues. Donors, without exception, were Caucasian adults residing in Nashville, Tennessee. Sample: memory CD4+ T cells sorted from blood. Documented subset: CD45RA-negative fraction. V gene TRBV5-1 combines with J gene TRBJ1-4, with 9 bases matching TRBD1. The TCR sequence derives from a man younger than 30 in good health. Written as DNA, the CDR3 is TGCGCCAGCAGCTCCGGGACAGGGAGGAATACTAATGAAAAACTGTTTTTT. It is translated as CASSSGTGRNTNEKLFF. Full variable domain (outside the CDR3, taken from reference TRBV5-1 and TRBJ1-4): KAGVTQTPRYLIKTRGQQVTLSCSPISGHRSVSWYQQTPGQGLQFLFEYFSETQRNKGNFPGRFSGRQFSNSRSEMNVSTLELGDSALYLCASSSGTGRNTNEKLFFGSGTQLSVL.